This T cell receptor (beta chain) is from a study of blood T cells in healthy people across ages. Study at large: The capture of about one barcoded beta molecule per two T cells was achieved by template switching.

General observations from the study: It was not known whether donors were CMV positive (a possible confounder of expanded clonotype changes). Whereas aged donors had fewer naive CD4+ cells, long-lived donors had more of them and higher diversity.

A second PCR of 7 to 11 cycles used a sample-barcoded 5' primer and a J-beta primer mix. Each cDNA molecule carried a tag from a template-switch adaptor that contained 12 random nucleotides. One entry per CDR3 protein, called by TCRdb with MiXCR from the 5' RACE reads. The sample has under 800,000 distinct CDR3 sequences, more than 40% seen once. The CDR3 extends over 14 amino acids. Germline-derived CDR1 and CDR2 are SGDLS and YYNGEE. V trimming: 1 base; J trimming: 8 bases; junction bases outside the gene matches: 7. About this clonotype: Antigen specificity is unknown.

What was sequenced was blood. The TCR sequence derives from a woman aged 60-75 years in good health. The chain employs TRBV9 and TRBJ2-7, with TRBD1 matching over 9 bases. Here the CDR3 DNA reads TGTGCCAGCAGCGTAAGGACAGGGGAATCCAAGCAGTACTTC. Translation: CASSVRTGESKQYF.